The T cell receptor beta chain under discussion was sequenced for a study of early T cells in non-severe SARS-CoV-2 infection. A single record per CDR3 protein comes from TCRdb applying MiXCR to the 5' RACE reads. This table holds about 35,000 distinct CDR3 sequences, over 4.5% found once. Germline CDR1 reads SGHRS; CDR2 reads YFSETQ. Deletions cut 4 bases from V and 2 bases from J, with 12 bases between. The CDR3 covers 14 residues. The chain couples TRBV5-1 to TRBJ2-5; D perhaps matches TRBD1 (6 bases). The receptor comes from an adult who was a healthcare worker with PCR-confirmed SARS-CoV-2 infection or an uninfected control (not recorded which). Input material: whole blood. This chain's CDR3 is CASSPTTGQETQYF. CDR3 bases: TGCGCCAGCAGCCCGACGACAGGTCAAGAGACCCAGTACTTC.